These 17 T cell receptor beta chains were sequenced from one sample in a study of blood T cell repertoires in COVID-19. This table comes from immunoSEQ multiplex PCR, and its TCRdb copy is limited to in-frame clones, with some not included. Altogether 200,000 to 250,000 clones are present, approximately 84% being singletons, with the ten largest covering 5.5% to 7%. The sequencing input was peripheral blood. Receptors were obtained from a man at least 80 years old with acute or convalescent COVID-19.

J is TRBJ2-5 and V is TRBV6-2 or TRBV6-3; TRBD2 matches 8 bases. This CDR3 has 15 amino acids. The V gene's germline CDR1 is MNHEY and CDR2 SVGEGT. Unmatched junction bases numbered 11, after V lost 6 bases and J lost 5 bases. The DNA for the CDR3 is TGTGCCAGCAGCGATCAGAGCGGGAGATGGGAGACCCAGTACTTC. Amino acid sequence: CASSDQSGRWETQYF.

V is TRBV7-2 and J is TRBJ2-3; 8 bases match TRBD1. The CDR3 length is 16 residues. Germline CDR1 SGHTA, CDR2 FQGNSA. The V gene end was trimmed by 0 bases and the J gene end by 4 bases; junction bases not matched to a gene: 6. The CDR3 coding sequence is TGTGCCAGCAGCTTAGCCCGACAGGGGTATTCAGATACGCAGTATTTT. Protein sequence: CASSLARQGYSDTQYF.

This chain joins TRBV12-5 and TRBJ1-2; 10 nucleotides align to TRBD1. The germline V gene has CDR1 LGHNT and CDR2 FRNRAP. The V and J ends lost 5 bases and 6 bases, in that order; junction bases with no gene match: 15. This CDR3 has 17 residues. CDR3 nucleotides: TGTGCTAGTGGTCCCTTGACAGGGGGCGCTGGGTCTGATGGCTACACCTTC. Amino acids: CASGPLTGGAGSDGYTF.

The genes are TRBV4-2 and TRBJ2-6; 9 nucleotides match TRBD1. The V and J ends lost 4 bases and 1 base, in that order; junction bases with no gene match: 5. The CDR3 covers 17 residues. Germline V gene sequence: CDR1 LGHNA, CDR2 YNFKEQ. CDR3 sequence (DNA): TGTGCCAGCAGCCTTTCAGGGACAGGGTCTGGGGCCAACGTCCTGACTTTC. It is translated as CASSLSGTGSGANVLTF.

The J gene is TRBJ1-4, the V gene TRBV5-1; 8 bases are a match to TRBD1. This CDR3 has 14 residues. J was trimmed by 6 bases and V by 1 base; bases with no gene match: 2. Germline CDR1 reads SGHRS; CDR2 reads YFSETQ. CDR3 nucleotides: TGCGCCAGCAGCTTGCGGGGACAGGATGAAAAACTGTTTTTT. Translated, it gives CASSLRGQDEKLFF.

This clone was found a few times. Different DNA sequences within this sample yield the same CDR3. The rearrangement links TRBV6-4 to TRBJ2-1, with D maybe TRBD2 (5 bases). The V end was cut by 3 bases, the J end by 1 base, with 7 bases between. Looked up from germline, CDR1 is MRHNA and CDR2 is SNTAGT. This CDR3 has 14 residues. The CDR3 loop is CASSEGGSYNEQFF. CDR3 nucleotides: TGTGCCAGCAGTGAAGGAGGTTCCTACAATGAGCAGTTCTTC.

This clone was detected only once. This chain uses TRBV5-6 with TRBJ1-3; TRBD1 matches at 8 bases. The germline V gene has CDR1 SGHDT and CDR2 YYEEEE. CDR3 size: 16 residues. Trimming removed 4 bases from V and 2 bases from J; junction bases left unmatched: 8. CDR3 bases: TGTGCCAGCAGCACCCTGGACAGGGCCCCTGGAAACACCATATATTTT. As protein: CASSTLDRAPGNTIYF.

This chain joins TRBV19 and TRBJ2-7; 7 positions agree with TRBD1. This CDR3 is 16 amino acids long. Trimming cost V 6 bases and J 0 bases; bases outside gene matches: 11. CDR1 and CDR2 (germline): LNHDA, SQIVND (reference sequence). CDR3: CASRAPEDRSSYEQYF. The CDR3, as DNA: TGTGCCAGTAGAGCCCCCGAGGACAGGAGCTCCTACGAGCAGTACTTC.

The chain couples TRBV2 to TRBJ2-7; D remains ambiguous. V lost 2 bases and J lost 0, with 11 bases in between. Germline V gene data show CDR1 as SNHLY and CDR2 as FYNNEI. The length of the CDR3 is 15 residues. The CDR3 spells CASSESFGFSYEQYF. CDR3 bases: TGTGCCAGCAGTGAATCCTTCGGGTTCTCCTACGAGCAGTACTTC. The whole variable domain, filled in from reference TRBV2 and TRBJ2-7, reads EPEVTQTPSHQVTQMGQEVILRCVPISNHLYFYWYRQILGQKVEFLVSFYNNEISEKSEIFDDQFSVERPDGSNFTLKIRSTKLEDSAMYFCASSESFGFSYEQYFGPGTRLTVT.

This chain uses TRBV6-5 with TRBJ2-5, with 12 positions matching TRBD1. Trimming at V came to 6 bases and at J to 3 bases, leaving 5 bases not matched to a gene. The CDR3 consists of 15 residues. Germline lookup yields CDR1 MNHEY and CDR2 SVGAGI. CDR3 coding DNA: TGTGCCAGCAGAAGGGACAGGGGGCGCGAAGAGACCCAGTACTTC. This sequence encodes CASRRDRGREETQYF.

The CDR3 nucleotides are TGTGCCATCAGTGAGTCAGGAGGGGCTAGTTACGAGCAGTACTTC. It yields the protein CAISESGGASYEQYF. The chain links TRBV10-3 to TRBJ2-7, with D maybe TRBD2 (6 bases). Per the germline V gene, CDR1 is ENHRY and CDR2 is SYGVKD. The V gene lost 0 bases and the J gene lost 4 bases, with 13 bases spanning the gap. This CDR3 is built from 15 residues.

The chain carries TRBV19 and TRBJ2-3, with 10 bases matching TRBD2. The CDR3 extends over 15 amino acids. V shed 2 bases and J 6 bases; nucleotides not matched to a gene: 5. Germline CDR1 reads LNHDA; CDR2 reads SQIVND (reference sequence). The chain's CDR3 is CASSILAGAGDTQYF. The DNA for the CDR3 is TGTGCCAGTAGTATACTAGCGGGAGCCGGGGATACGCAGTATTTT.

The V gene is TRBV18, the J gene TRBJ2-3; 9 bases line up with TRBD2. With 0 bases clipped from V and 0 bases from J, the junction kept 7 bases outside the gene matches. The CDR3 totals 18 residues. Looked up from germline, CDR1 is KGHSH and CDR2 is LQKENI. The CDR3, as DNA: TGTGCCAGCTCACCACCTTGGAGCGGGAGGCCGAGCACAGATACGCAGTATTTT. Amino acids: CASSPPWSGRPSTDTQYF.

In DNA, the CDR3 is TGTGCCAGTAGTCTGAGGGACAGGGAGAACTATGGCTACACCTTC. Residues: CASSLRDRENYGYTF. This chain links TRBV19 with TRBJ1-2; 9 nucleotides match TRBD1. CDR1 is LNHDA and CDR2 is SQIVND in the germline V gene (reference sequence). Losses at the gene ends were 5 bases for V and 2 bases for J; bases not matched to a gene: 6. CDR3 length equals 15 residues.

This clone was recorded once. This chain joins TRBV29-1 and TRBJ2-7; D gene ambiguous. The CDR3 is 13 residues long. The germline CDR1 and CDR2 sequences are SQVTM and ANQGSEA. The V end was cut by 5 bases, the J end by 0 bases, with 11 bases between. The DNA of the CDR3 is TGCAGCGTTCGTTATTTTAGCTCCTACGAGCAGTACTTC. Protein: CSVRYFSSYEQYF.

The rearrangement links TRBV5-5 to TRBJ2-1; D gene unclear. V lost 4 bases to trimming and J lost 9 bases, with 17 bases between them. Per the germline V gene, CDR1 is SGHKS and CDR2 is YYEKEE (reference sequence). This CDR3 has 14 amino acids. The CDR3 sequence is CASSPGTAWAEQFF. The CDR3 bases are TGTGCCAGCAGCCCCGGAACGGCTTGGGCTGAGCAGTTCTTC.

The chain has TRBV9 and TRBJ1-6; D remains ambiguous. V was pared by 3 bases and J by 0 bases, with 13 bases between. Germline assignment: CDR1 SGDLS and CDR2 YYNGEE. The CDR3 sequence is 17 residues long. The CDR3 DNA is TGTGCCAGCAGCGCACGCGGTCCGAGCTCCTATAATTCACCCCTCCACTTT. Protein sequence: CASSARGPSSYNSPLHF.